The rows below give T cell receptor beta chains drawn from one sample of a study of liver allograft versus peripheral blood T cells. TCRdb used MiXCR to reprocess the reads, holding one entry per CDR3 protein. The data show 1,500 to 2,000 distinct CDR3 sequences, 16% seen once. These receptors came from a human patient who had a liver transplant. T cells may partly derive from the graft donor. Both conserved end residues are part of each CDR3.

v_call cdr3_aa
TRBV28 CASSPPTGYYGYTF
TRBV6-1 CASSETDRALRGYTF
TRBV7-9 CASRPTGKMDQPQHF
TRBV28 CASSVRPGTGGFSYNSPLHF
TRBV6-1 CASSAAQGAQGNQPQHF
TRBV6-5 CASSYTGRPSGNTIYF
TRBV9 CASSGVQGTDTQYF
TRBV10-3 CAISGQPKETQYF
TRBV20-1 CSAISSGGGTSYNEQFF
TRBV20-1 CSARDSDTSVWETQYF
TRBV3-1 CASSHVSGTSGDEQFF
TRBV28 CASSLSRLERPSTGELFF
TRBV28 CASSFHSTANYGYTF
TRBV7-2 CASSFYLGGYEQYF
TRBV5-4 CASSLDRTTNEKLFF
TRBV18 CASSPDPGTGDTYEQYF
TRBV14 CASSQQGNTEAFF
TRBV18 CASSRDFTSGNTIYF
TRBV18 CASSPRPGAGELFF
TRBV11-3 CASSPGVAGGTYNEQFF
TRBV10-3 CAISESGGGTQYF
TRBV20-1 CSASFTYSNQPQHF
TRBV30 CAWSHATQLPSNIPGSTEAFF
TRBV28 CATRTTANYGYTF
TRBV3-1 CASTRLAGGSSYNEQFF
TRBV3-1 CASSQDTPGRGQETQYF
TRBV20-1 CSARTGSYEQYF
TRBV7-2 CASSYDRGTQPQHF
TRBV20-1 CSAVIGSGGGKETQYF
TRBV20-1 CSARDLVGGANYGYTF
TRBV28 CASSSDSTATGYTF
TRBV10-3 CAISGGGHGYTF
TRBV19 CASSPSGQVNTEAFF
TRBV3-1 CASSQVYSSGNTIYF
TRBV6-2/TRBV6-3 CASSSRSGSYNSPLHF
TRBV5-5 CASSPGTAGANVLTF
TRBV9 CASSPVGGGHSGNTIYF